Below, one T cell receptor beta chain is given with its context. This clone may be a read error of a much larger clone one base away. The data belong to a study of human T cells and chemical hapten exposure. As for time point: patch test 2, 6 weeks after DPC sensitization. Treatment here: therapeutic diphenylcyclopropenone sensitization with weekly scalp DPC. The library attached unique molecular identifiers to individual cDNA molecules. One entry per CDR3 protein results from TCRdb running MiXCR on the RACE reads. Here the sample spans over 60,000 distinct CDR3 sequences, 10% being singletons. This CDR3 comprises 15 residues. Per germline, CDR1 WNHNN and CDR2 SYGVQD (reference sequence).

Source: whole blood, taken in connection with sensitization to the hapten diphenylcyclopropenone (DPC). J is TRBJ2-1 and V is TRBV10-1; 10 nucleotides agree with TRBD2. The origin of this receptor is a woman aged 50 to 60 with alopecia areata. Some clones in this sample may be carry-over from other donors' samples. The CDR3 DNA sequence: TGCACCAGCAGTGAAAGGGGACTAGCGATGGTTGAGCAGTTCTTC. It yields the protein CTSSERGLAMVEQFF.